This is a list of T cell receptor beta chains from one sample in a study of T cell repertoires in cytomegalovirus infection. These receptors have no known antigen. Each CDR3 protein is one row after TCRdb ran MiXCR on the reads. Among 450,000 to 550,000 distinct CDR3 sequences listed, 42% were seen once. Sequenced here: cultured PBMCs, sampled from culture after CMV antigen stimulation. The receptors come from a human donor in good health (CMV status not recorded). Some clones in this sample may be carry-over from other donors' samples. Both conserved end residues are part of each CDR3. The D gene is left open where the match is weak. The size of a clone is reported for some rows only, either as once, few or many, or as a class for expanded clones.

d_gene: -; j_gene: TRBJ1-4; abundance: few; v_gene: TRBV2; CDR3aa: CASGVTQELNEKLFF; CDR3nt: TGTGCCAGCGGGGTGACCCAGGAGCTAAATGAAAAACTGTTTTTT
d_gene: TRBD1; j_gene: TRBJ2-5; abundance: few; v_gene: TRBV25-1; CDR3aa: CASSDDRAQETQYF; CDR3nt: TGTGCCAGCAGTGATGACAGGGCCCAAGAGACCCAGTACTTC
d_gene: TRBD1; j_gene: TRBJ1-3; abundance: -; v_gene: TRBV5-1; CDR3aa: CASSLGLGQEDPGNTIYF; CDR3nt: TGCGCCAGCAGCTTGGGCCTAGGACAGGAAGACCCTGGAAACACCATATATTTT
d_gene: TRBD2; j_gene: TRBJ2-1; abundance: -; v_gene: TRBV28; CDR3aa: CAGSSGGLTQEQFF; CDR3nt: TGTGCCGGATCTAGCGGGGGGCTTACACAAGAGCAGTTCTTC
d_gene: -; j_gene: TRBJ1-6; abundance: few; v_gene: TRBV10-3; CDR3aa: CAVKSGVNSPLHF; CDR3nt: TGTGCCGTCAAGTCGGGGGTTAATTCACCCCTCCACTTT
d_gene: TRBD2; j_gene: TRBJ2-3; abundance: few; v_gene: TRBV12-3/TRBV12-4; CDR3aa: CASSHLAGGSDTQYF; CDR3nt: TGTGCCAGCAGCCACCTAGCGGGGGGTTCCGATACGCAGTATTTT
d_gene: -; j_gene: TRBJ2-4; abundance: -; v_gene: TRBV6-6; CDR3aa: CARIRGRNIQYF; CDR3nt: TGTGCCCGCATCCGGGGAAGAAACATTCAGTACTTC
d_gene: -; j_gene: TRBJ1-1; abundance: -; v_gene: TRBV2; CDR3aa: CASSEFDSMSTEAFF; CDR3nt: TGTGCCAGCAGTGAATTTGACAGTATGAGCACTGAAGCTTTCTTT
d_gene: -; j_gene: TRBJ1-1; abundance: -; v_gene: TRBV12-3/TRBV12-4; CDR3aa: CASSLIQRGEAFF; CDR3nt: TGTGCCAGCAGTTTAATCCAGCGGGGGGAAGCTTTCTTT
d_gene: -; j_gene: TRBJ1-5; abundance: few; v_gene: TRBV6-1; CDR3aa: CASSSPPQVGNQPQHF; CDR3nt: TGTGCCAGCAGTTCCCCCCCACAGGTGGGCAATCAGCCCCAGCATTTT
d_gene: -; j_gene: TRBJ2-1; abundance: -; v_gene: TRBV12-3/TRBV12-4; CDR3aa: CASSLAGRSTFGQFF; CDR3nt: TGTGCCAGCAGTTTGGCGGGGCGGTCTACTTTTGGGCAGTTCTTC
d_gene: -; j_gene: TRBJ1-5; abundance: -; v_gene: TRBV20-1; CDR3aa: CSAIPRALREPQHF; CDR3nt: TGCAGTGCTATACCCAGGGCCCTGAGGGAGCCCCAGCATTTT
d_gene: -; j_gene: TRBJ1-4; abundance: -; v_gene: TRBV6-5; CDR3aa: CASSYSGGGEGEKLFF; CDR3nt: TGTGCCAGCAGTTACTCTGGTGGCGGGGAGGGTGAAAAACTGTTTTTT
d_gene: -; j_gene: TRBJ2-4; abundance: -; v_gene: TRBV19; CDR3aa: CASSSRTDLLAKNIQYF; CDR3nt: TGTGCCAGTAGTTCCCGGACGGACCTTCTAGCCAAAAACATTCAGTACTTC
d_gene: TRBD2; j_gene: TRBJ2-1; abundance: few; v_gene: TRBV12-3/TRBV12-4; CDR3aa: CASSPSRLAGLTPSNEQFF; CDR3nt: TGTGCCAGCAGCCCCTCACGACTAGCGGGTCTAACCCCATCCAATGAGCAGTTCTTC
d_gene: TRBD2; j_gene: TRBJ2-1; abundance: -; v_gene: TRBV20-1; CDR3aa: CSARSAGGSYNEQFF; CDR3nt: TGCAGTGCTAGGTCAGCGGGAGGGTCGTACAATGAGCAGTTCTTC
d_gene: -; j_gene: TRBJ2-5; abundance: -; v_gene: TRBV12-3/TRBV12-4; CDR3aa: CASSLSSMRRETQYF; CDR3nt: TGTGCCAGCAGTTTGTCTAGTATGCGACGAGAGACCCAGTACTTC
d_gene: -; j_gene: TRBJ2-7; abundance: -; v_gene: TRBV29-1; CDR3aa: CSVGADEQYF; CDR3nt: TGCAGCGTTGGGGCGGACGAGCAGTACTTC
d_gene: TRBD1; j_gene: TRBJ2-7; abundance: few; v_gene: TRBV12-3/TRBV12-4; CDR3aa: CASPPPGDREEQYF; CDR3nt: TGTGCCAGCCCTCCCCCCGGGGACAGGGAAGAGCAGTACTTC
d_gene: TRBD1; j_gene: TRBJ1-5; abundance: few; v_gene: TRBV6-6; CDR3aa: CASRPADRGYGAQHF; CDR3nt: TGTGCCAGCAGACCAGCGGACAGGGGATATGGAGCCCAGCATTTT
d_gene: -; j_gene: TRBJ2-6; abundance: few; v_gene: TRBV6-5; CDR3aa: CASRFSGANVLTF; CDR3nt: TGTGCCAGCAGATTCTCTGGGGCCAACGTCCTGACTTTC
d_gene: -; j_gene: TRBJ2-5; abundance: once; v_gene: TRBV7-3; CDR3aa: CASSLVTHQETQYF; CDR3nt: TGTGCCAGCAGCTTAGTGACGCATCAAGAGACCCAGTACTTC
d_gene: -; j_gene: TRBJ2-5; abundance: -; v_gene: TRBV5-1; CDR3aa: CASSHPGGRGETQYF; CDR3nt: TGCGCCAGCAGCCATCCGGGGGGCCGTGGAGAGACCCAGTACTTC
d_gene: -; j_gene: TRBJ1-3; abundance: few; v_gene: TRBV11-2; CDR3aa: CASSLAFGNTIYF; CDR3nt: TGTGCCAGCAGCCTCGCTTTCGGAAACACCATATATTTT
d_gene: -; j_gene: TRBJ2-7; abundance: few; v_gene: TRBV7-2; CDR3aa: CASSPYRGTVSYEQYF; CDR3nt: TGTGCCAGCAGCCCCTATAGGGGGACTGTCTCCTACGAGCAGTACTTC
d_gene: -; j_gene: TRBJ2-7; abundance: -; v_gene: TRBV7-2; CDR3aa: CASSLGVGGSSYEQYF; CDR3nt: TGTGCCAGCAGCTTAGGGGTAGGGGGATCGTCCTACGAGCAGTACTTC
d_gene: TRBD1; j_gene: TRBJ2-7; abundance: few; v_gene: TRBV7-2; CDR3aa: CASSHRGQAVSYEQYF; CDR3nt: TGTGCCAGCAGTCATAGGGGACAGGCAGTCTCCTACGAGCAGTACTTC
d_gene: -; j_gene: TRBJ1-5; abundance: once; v_gene: TRBV6-8; CDR3aa: CASSEWRAYSNQPQHF; CDR3nt: TGTGCCAGCAGTGAATGGAGGGCCTATAGCAATCAGCCCCAGCATTTT
d_gene: TRBD2; j_gene: TRBJ2-1; abundance: -; v_gene: TRBV10-1; CDR3aa: CASSETRTSGSNEQFF; CDR3nt: TGCGCCAGCAGTGAGACCAGGACTAGCGGGAGTAATGAGCAGTTCTTC
d_gene: -; j_gene: TRBJ1-5; abundance: -; v_gene: TRBV20-1; CDR3aa: CSARPLGLNQPQHF; CDR3nt: TGCAGTGCTCGACCACTCGGTCTCAATCAGCCCCAGCATTTT
d_gene: -; j_gene: TRBJ1-1; abundance: -; v_gene: TRBV7-3; CDR3aa: CASSPHRLGNTEAFF; CDR3nt: TGTGCCAGCAGCCCACATAGGTTAGGGAACACTGAAGCTTTCTTT
d_gene: TRBD1; j_gene: TRBJ2-3; abundance: -; v_gene: TRBV2; CDR3aa: CASSPDRAGTDTQYF; CDR3nt: TGTGCCAGCAGTCCGGACAGGGCTGGGACAGATACGCAGTATTTT
d_gene: TRBD1; j_gene: TRBJ2-3; abundance: -; v_gene: TRBV5-1; CDR3aa: CASSLRGQGGLADTQYF; CDR3nt: TGCGCCAGCAGCTTGCGTGGACAGGGAGGTCTCGCAGATACGCAGTATTTT
d_gene: -; j_gene: TRBJ1-2; abundance: -; v_gene: TRBV6-2/TRBV6-3; CDR3aa: CASSYSQDGYTF; CDR3nt: TGTGCCAGCAGTTACTCACAGGATGGCTACACCTTC
d_gene: -; j_gene: TRBJ2-2; abundance: few; v_gene: TRBV6-1; CDR3aa: CASSDGSLRGYTGELFF; CDR3nt: TGTGCCAGCAGTGACGGGTCCTTACGGGGATACACCGGGGAGCTGTTTTTT